A single sample is the source of the 16 T cell receptor beta chains below, sequenced in a study of shared clonotypes between healthy human individuals. The repertoire was sequenced with immunoSEQ multiplex PCR; TCRdb's copy has only in-frame clones and lacks some. The data contain 2,500,000 or so clones, around nine tenths of them singletons. The sequencing sample was made of naive CD4+ T cells sorted from blood. Documented subset: CD45RA+ positively selected. The receptors derive from a man aged 18 to 30 in good health.

In its sample, this clone was seen once. The V gene is TRBV2, the J gene TRBJ2-7, with D perhaps assigned TRBD1 or TRBD2 (5 bases each). The germline gives CDR1 SNHLY, CDR2 FYNNEI. Trimming removed 10 bases from V and 6 bases from J, with 19 bases in between. This CDR3 has 13 residues. CDR3 loop: CATGWTRGAEQYF. In DNA form, the CDR3 reads TGTGCCACTGGATGGACGAGAGGGGCCGAGCAGTACTTC.

On this clone itself: The sample holds other DNA sequences that translate to the same CDR3. The chain links TRBV6-1 to TRBJ1-5, with D uncertain. The V gene lost 4 bases and the J gene lost 3 bases, with 7 bases spanning the gap. Germline V gene lookup returns CDR1 MNHNS and CDR2 SASEGT. The CDR3 extends over 13 amino acids. CDR3 nucleotides: TGTGCCAGCAGTGCGGGGTTCAATCAGCCCCAGCATTTT. As protein: CASSAGFNQPQHF.

The sample holds one count of this clone. This chain connects TRBV12-5 to TRBJ2-1; possible D gene TRBD1, 6 bases. The germline V and J ends were trimmed by 1 base and 2 bases, with 15 bases remaining between them. The CDR3 has 17 residues. Germline assignment: CDR1 LGHNT and CDR2 FRNRAP. CDR3 in amino acids: CASGLERWGQTYNEQFF. DNA of the CDR3: TGTGCTAGTGGTTTGGAACGATGGGGGCAAACCTACAATGAGCAGTTCTTC.

V is TRBV30 and J is TRBJ1-2; D not certain. This CDR3 has 11 residues. Germline assignment: CDR1 GTSNPN and CDR2 SVGIG (reference sequence). The ends were cut back, 6 bases at V and 5 bases at J, with 10 bases in the middle. The CDR3 coding sequence is TGTGCCTGCCAGAAAAATTATGGCTACACCTTC. Its protein product is CACQKNYGYTF.

The V call is TRBV6-6, the J call TRBJ2-7, with a possible D match to TRBD1 (7 bases). This CDR3 has 12 residues. CDR1 and CDR2 from the germline V gene are MNHNY and SVGAGI (reference sequence). The ends were cut back, 6 bases at V and 6 bases at J, with 12 bases in the middle. CDR3 in amino acids: CASREGAGEQYF. The CDR3 bases are TGTGCCAGCAGGGAGGGGGCTGGCGAGCAGTACTTC.

This clone appeared a single time. This chain links TRBV18 with TRBJ1-4; 9 bases map to TRBD1. The V and J ends lost 5 bases and 7 bases, in that order; junction bases with no gene match: 8. CDR3 size: 15 residues. CDR1 is KGHSH and CDR2 is LQKENI in the germline V gene. CDR3 DNA sequence: TGTGCCAGCTCAGGACCGGGACAGGGTTTTGAAAAACTGTTTTTT. It is translated as CASSGPGQGFEKLFF.

The chain uses TRBV11-2 and TRBJ2-7; D call uncertain. Germline CDR1 SGHAT, CDR2 FQNNGV. V was clipped by 4 bases and J by 2 bases, with 12 bases between them. The CDR3 is 14 amino acids. CDR3 nucleotides: TGTGCCAGCAGCTCGGAAAGGTCCCCCTACGAGCAGTACTTC. Residues: CASSSERSPYEQYF.

CDR3 in DNA: TGTGCCAGCAGTCCGGGCAGGGGGATCTATTCACCCCTCCACTTT. The encoded protein is CASSPGRGIYSPLHF. This chain joins TRBV6-6 and TRBJ1-6; TRBD1 matches 7 bases. The CDR3 consists of 15 residues. The ends lost 5 bases at V and 8 bases at J; junction bases unmatched: 9. Germline lookup yields CDR1 MNHNY and CDR2 SVGAGI (reference sequence).

Details on this clone: Additional DNA sequences in this sample encode the identical CDR3. The chain has TRBV18 and TRBJ2-7; no clear D gene. The V end was cut by 6 bases, the J end by 1 base, with 4 bases between. Germline CDR1 is KGHSH and CDR2 is LQKENI. CDR3 length: 11 residues. CDR3 nucleotides: TGTGCCAGCTCGACGTCCTACGAGCAGTACTTC. Translation: CASSTSYEQYF.

V gene TRBV30 combines with J gene TRBJ2-7; D possibly corresponds to TRBD2 (6 bases). The length of the CDR3 is 14 residues. V was clipped by 5 bases and J by 6 bases, with 20 bases between them. Germline values: CDR1 GTSNPN, CDR2 SVGIG (reference sequence). The CDR3 is CAWEPPPGRGEQYF. CDR3 coding DNA: TGTGCCTGGGAGCCTCCTCCGGGGCGGGGCGAGCAGTACTTC.

The chain uses TRBV5-6 and TRBJ1-1; D might be TRBD1 (5 bases). Per germline, CDR1 SGHDT and CDR2 YYEEEE. Trimming removed 0 bases at V and 2 bases at J, with 11 bases between. There are 15 residues in the CDR3. In DNA, the CDR3 is TGTGCCAGCAGCTTGGACAGGCCCACCAACACTGAAGCTTTCTTT. It yields the protein CASSLDRPTNTEAFF.

The CDR3 DNA reads TGTGCCTGGAGTAACCGGGGGAACACTGAAGCTTTCTTT. Protein product: CAWSNRGNTEAFF. The chain is built from TRBV30 and TRBJ1-1; D is uncertain. V was pared by 2 bases and J by 1 base, with 8 bases between. Germline loops: CDR1 GTSNPN, CDR2 SVGIG (reference sequence). CDR3 size: 13 residues. The full variable domain, completed using reference TRBV30 and TRBJ1-1, is SQTIHQWPATLVQPVGSPLSLECTVEGTSNPNLYWYRQAAGRGLQLLFYSVGIGQISSEVPQNLSASRPQDRQFILSSKKLLLSDSGFYLCAWSNRGNTEAFFGQGTRLTVV.

This chain links TRBV7-8 with TRBJ1-6; 8 bases align to TRBD1. The V segment lost 0 bases and the J segment 6 bases; nucleotides outside the gene matches: 4. In germline, CDR1 is SGHVS, CDR2 FQNEAQ. The CDR3 totals 16 residues. This CDR3 is CASSLAQGAINSPLHF. The CDR3 bases are TGTGCCAGCAGCTTAGCGCAGGGGGCCATTAATTCACCCCTCCACTTT. The full variable domain, in which reference TRBV7-8 and TRBJ1-6 provide the parts outside the CDR3, is GAGVSQSPRYKVAKRGQDVALRCDPISGHVSLFWYQQALGQGPEFLTYFQNEAQLDKSGLPSDRFFAERPEGSVSTLKIQRTQQEDSAVYLCASSLAQGAINSPLHFGNGTRLTVT.

With regard to this clone: The sample contains more than one DNA sequence encoding this CDR3. The CDR3 is CASSDPGQGRYGYTF. CDR3 coding DNA: TGTGCCAGCAGTGACCCGGGACAGGGAAGGTATGGCTACACCTTC. The V and J genes are TRBV6-1 and TRBJ1-2; 9 nucleotides align to TRBD1. The germline CDR1 and CDR2 sequences are MNHNS and SASEGT. The junction had 7 bases not matched to a gene; V was cut back by 3 bases and J by 5 bases. The length of the CDR3 is 15 residues.

As regards this clone: Other nucleotide sequences in the sample specify the same CDR3. This chain links TRBV6-1 with TRBJ2-7; TRBD2 aligns across 7 bases. Germline V gives CDR1 MNHNS, CDR2 SASEGT. The V segment lost 0 bases and the J segment 3 bases; nucleotides outside the gene matches: 2. This CDR3 has 14 residues. The CDR3 sequence: CASSEAWGGYEQYF. In DNA, the CDR3 is TGTGCCAGCAGTGAAGCGTGGGGGGGCTACGAGCAGTACTTC.

About this clone itself: The identical CDR3 is also encoded by other nucleotide sequences in the sample. V gene TRBV18 combines with J gene TRBJ2-7, with D perhaps TRBD1 or TRBD2 (7 bases each). The CDR3 is 14 amino acids. V gave up 3 bases and J gave up 4 bases, with 13 bases separating them. The V gene's germline CDR1 is KGHSH and CDR2 LQKENI. Here the CDR3 reads CASSPSGGAYEQYF. As DNA, the CDR3 is TGTGCCAGCTCACCGTCAGGGGGGGCGTACGAGCAGTACTTC.